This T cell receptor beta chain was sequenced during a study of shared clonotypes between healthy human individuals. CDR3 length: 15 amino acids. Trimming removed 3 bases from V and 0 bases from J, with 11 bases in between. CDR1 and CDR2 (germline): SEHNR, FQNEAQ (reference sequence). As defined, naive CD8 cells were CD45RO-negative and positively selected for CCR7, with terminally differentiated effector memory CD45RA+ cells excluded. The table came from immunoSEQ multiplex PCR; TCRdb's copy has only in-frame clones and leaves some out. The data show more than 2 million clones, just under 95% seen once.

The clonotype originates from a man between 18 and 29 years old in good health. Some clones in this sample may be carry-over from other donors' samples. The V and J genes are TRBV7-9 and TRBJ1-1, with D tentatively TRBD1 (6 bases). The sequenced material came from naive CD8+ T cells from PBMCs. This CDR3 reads CASSFGTRMNTEAFF. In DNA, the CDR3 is TGTGCCAGCAGCTTCGGGACAAGGATGAACACTGAAGCTTTCTTT.